The present T cell receptor (beta chain) was sequenced within a study of T cells in Graves' hyperthyroidism and ophthalmopathy. Calling Graves' hyperthyroidism stable meant ophthalmopathy did not progress within 18 months. About this clonotype: The antigen remains unidentified. A much larger clonotype is one base distant, so this may be a read error.

Germline lookup yields CDR1 MNHEY and CDR2 SVGEGT. The CDR3 is 19 residues long. From RNA transcripts, TCR beta CDR3 regions were amplified. First-round RT-PCR with HTBI primers amplified the TCR CDR3 region. TCRdb recomputed calls from the multiplex PCR reads with MiXCR, one row per CDR3 protein. The sample comprises 500,000 to 750,000 distinct CDR3 sequences, about 45% of which are singletons, and more than 7.5% rests with the top ten. General observations from the study: Through a model of 13 V-J features, ophthalmopathy was separated from stable hyperthyroidism. Ophthalmopathy onset followed model prediction by a median about 6.9 months. Expanded thyroid clonotypes (above 0.001) were mostly also found in blood.

This chain connects TRBV6-2 or TRBV6-3 to TRBJ2-2, with 9 bases matching TRBD2. The sequence was collected from a woman aged 18-29 years with Graves' hyperthyroidism. What was sequenced was peripheral blood or thyroid tissue (not recorded which). In nucleotides, the CDR3 is TGTGCCAGCAGCTATAGAGCTAGCGGGGAGATCGCGAACACCGGGGGGCTGTTTTTT. Translation gives CASSYRASGEIANTGGLFF.